A single sample gave rise to the 24 T cell receptor beta chains below, sequenced in a study of vaccination and CD4 T cells after COVID-19. These receptors lack a known antigen. The treatment here: 10-day PBMC culture with coronavirus spike peptide pools or control peptides (ViraFEST assay). Cultured CD4+ T cells had their DNA profiled by the Oncomine TCR Beta short-read assay. MiXCR was run by TCRdb on the PCR reads, yielding one entry per CDR3 protein. The sample records more than 13,000 distinct CDR3 sequences, roughly 54% being singletons. Sequenced material: CD4+ T cells from blood, cultured in vitro, taken before SARS-CoV-2 vaccination. Receptors originate from a human donor who had recovered from COVID-19.

The chain joins TRBV24-1 to TRBJ1-5, with D unclear. CDR1 KGHDR and CDR2 SFDVKD come from the germline V gene. Trimming took 3 bases from V and 6 from J, leaving 8 bases between them. This CDR3 region has 13 residues. The CDR3 sequence is CATSDPRGQPQHF. Written as DNA, the CDR3 is TGTGCCACCAGTGATCCCCGGGGTCAGCCCCAGCATTTT.

This clonotype showed up just a few times. The CDR3: CASSEAFKGGNQPQHF. The CDR3 DNA is TGTGCCAGCAGTGAAGCGTTTAAGGGTGGCAATCAGCCCCAGCATTTT. This rearrangement joins TRBV2 to TRBJ1-5, with D unresolved. Germline V gene data show CDR1 as SNHLY and CDR2 as FYNNEI. Trimming stripped 0 bases from V and 2 bases from J, with 11 bases between. The CDR3 runs 16 residues.

The table lists this clonotype with a few counts. This chain connects TRBV20-1 to TRBJ1-1, with D hard to call. The CDR3 sequence is 12 residues long. Trimming shortened V by 3 bases and J by 1 base, and 6 bases separated the two germline ends. The germline CDR1 and CDR2 sequences are DFQATT and SNEGSKA (reference sequence). The CDR3 here is CSASKANTEAFF. CDR3 DNA sequence: TGCAGTGCTAGTAAGGCGAACACTGAAGCTTTCTTT.

In DNA, the CDR3 is TGTGCCAGCGGCCTAGGGACGCAGTATTTT. Translating it yields CASGLGTQYF. This chain links TRBV12-3 or TRBV12-4 with TRBJ2-3; no definite D call. Trimming cost V 8 bases and J 9 bases, with 9 bases left between them. CDR3 size: 10 residues.

This clonotype has only a few counts. The CDR3 nucleotides read TGTGCCAGCACCCCTTTAGCGGGGGGGCCAAATACGCAGTATTTT. Amino acids: CASTPLAGGPNTQYF. The genes are TRBV7-9 and TRBJ2-3; the match to TRBD2 covers 11 bases. The length of the CDR3 is 15 residues. Germline V gene data show CDR1 as SEHNR and CDR2 as FQNEAQ (reference sequence). J lost 7 bases, V lost 7 bases, and 10 bases had no gene match.

The chain uses TRBV7-2 and TRBJ1-2, with TRBD1 matching over 8 bases. With V trimmed by 1 base and J by 5 bases, 9 bases remained unmatched. Germline-derived CDR1 and CDR2 are SGHTA and FQGNSA. The CDR3 covers 16 residues. The CDR3 region is CASSLDDWQGAYGYTF. Written as DNA, the CDR3 is TGTGCCAGCAGCTTAGACGATTGGCAGGGGGCGTATGGCTACACCTTC.

The rearrangement joins TRBV21-1 to TRBJ2-1. TRBV21-1 is annotated as a pseudogene. The CDR3 is made up of 16 amino acids. The CDR3 DNA sequence: TGTGCCAGCAGCACCCAAAGGTCACCCACGACGAATGAGCAGTTCTTC. As protein: CASSTQRSPTTNEQFF.

The chain recombines TRBV4-3 with TRBJ2-7, with 8 bases that match TRBD2. J gave up 2 bases and V 0 bases, and 3 bases lay outside the gene matches. This CDR3 comprises 15 residues. Germline V gene data show CDR1 as LGHNA and CDR2 as YSLEER. CDR3 sequence: CASSQELAAPYEQYF. CDR3 nucleotide sequence: TGCGCCAGCAGCCAAGAACTAGCGGCCCCCTACGAGCAGTACTTC.

This clonotype was recorded once. Relative to the germline gene, one junction end is altered; a read error may explain this. CDR3 sequence: CASSRKDRGGHTF. The CDR3 DNA reads TGTGCCAGCAGTCGAAAGGACAGAGGTGGCCACACCTTC. This chain links TRBV6-1 with TRBJ1-2, with D possibly TRBD1 on 6 matching bases. This CDR3 contains 13 residues. Germline V gene data show CDR1 as MNHNS and CDR2 as SASEGT.

The chain employs TRBV27 and TRBJ2-1; D is perhaps TRBD2 (5 bases). The length of the CDR3 is 14 residues. Germline V CDR1 and CDR2: MNHEY, SMNVEV (reference sequence). V shed 6 bases and J shed 0 bases, with 9 bases lying between them. The chain's CDR3 is CASRERSSYNEQFF. The CDR3 nucleotides are TGTGCCAGCAGAGAGCGGAGCTCCTACAATGAGCAGTTCTTC.

The rearrangement uses TRBV6-1 and TRBJ1-1; D remains unclear. The ends were cut back, 3 bases at V and 0 bases at J, with 5 bases in the middle. The CDR3 length is 13 residues. CDR1 is MNHNS, CDR2 SASEGT, per germline. CDR3 nucleotide sequence: TGTGCCAGCAGTGACACATTGAACACTGAAGCTTTCTTT. This translates into CASSDTLNTEAFF.

The chain uses TRBV20-1 and TRBJ1-2; D possibly corresponds to TRBD1 (5 bases). Germline values: CDR1 DFQATT, CDR2 SNEGSKA (reference sequence). The length of the CDR3 is 12 residues. The CDR3 here is CSGDPRNHGYTF. The DNA for the CDR3 is TGCAGCGGGGACCCCCGCAACCATGGCTACACCTTC.

By share, this clonotype counts as medium-sized. The V gene is TRBV6-2 or TRBV6-3, the J gene TRBJ2-7; D perhaps matches TRBD2 (5 bases). V was shortened by 8 bases and J by 5 bases, with 28 bases between the two germline ends. CDR1 and CDR2 from the germline V gene are MNHEY and SVGEGT. The CDR3 extends over 17 amino acids. CDR3: CASGLNKLLAQPNEQYF. In DNA, the CDR3 is TGTGCCAGCGGCCTGAATAAACTCCTAGCACAACCCAACGAGCAGTACTTC.

This chain joins TRBV27 and TRBJ2-6, with a weak D call TRBD1 (6 bases). The CDR3 has 17 amino acids. Germline V gene sequence: CDR1 MNHEY, CDR2 SMNVEV (reference sequence). V was cut by 4 bases and J by 0 bases, with 13 bases left in between. CDR3 sequence (DNA): TGTGCCAGCAGTTCCCGGTACAGGGTCTCTGGGGCCAACGTCCTGACTTTC. It encodes CASSSRYRVSGANVLTF.

This clonotype was recorded a few times. This chain connects TRBV28 to TRBJ2-7; 7 nucleotides line up with TRBD2. The CDR3 spans 15 residues. Trimming cost V 4 bases and J 5 bases; bases outside gene matches: 11. Per the germline V gene, CDR1 is MDHEN and CDR2 is SYDVKM. CDR3 nucleotide sequence: TGTGCCAGCAGTTCCCTCGGCGGGAGTATCCACGAGCAGTACTTC. This codes for CASSSLGGSIHEQYF.

This clonotype was seen only a few times. The chain uses TRBV19 and TRBJ1-1; no reliable D call. V was trimmed by 6 bases and J by 0 bases, leaving 11 bases between them. The germline V gene encodes CDR1 LNHDA and CDR2 SQIVND (reference sequence). The CDR3 runs 14 residues. The CDR3 DNA sequence: TGTGCCAGTAGGCAAGCGGGTTTGAACACTGAAGCTTTCTTT. This gives the protein CASRQAGLNTEAFF.

The genes are TRBV20-1 and TRBJ1-5; unclear D gene. The CDR3 contains 13 residues. The germline gives CDR1 DFQATT, CDR2 SNEGSKA (reference sequence). With 6 bases removed from V and 1 base from J, the gap between germline ends came to 10 bases. CDR3 sequence (DNA): TGCAGTGCCTCGGGTGCCAGCAATCAGCCCCAGCATTTT. Its translation: CSASGASNQPQHF.

This clonotype has only a few counts. The chain combines TRBV7-9 with TRBJ2-2; D perhaps matches TRBD1 (6 bases). V shed 5 bases and J shed 5 bases, with 15 bases lying between them. The CDR3 is made up of 15 amino acids. Germline assignment: CDR1 SEHNR and CDR2 FQNEAQ (reference sequence). CDR3 protein: CASSRGGQPTGELFF. As DNA, the CDR3 is TGTGCCAGCAGCCGAGGCGGACAGCCGACCGGGGAGCTGTTTTTT.

V and J are TRBV21-1 and TRBJ1-5. TRBV21-1 is shown as a pseudogene. The CDR3 is 12 amino acids. The CDR3 DNA sequence: TGTGCCAGCAGCAAAGAGGGTCAGCCCCAGCATTTT. Its protein is CASSKEGQPQHF.

The chain is built from TRBV2 and TRBJ1-5; D remains unclear. This CDR3 has 15 residues. CDR1 SNHLY and CDR2 FYNNEI come from the germline V gene. Trimming took 4 bases from V and 1 from J, leaving 11 bases between them. The CDR3 is CASSVLLASNQPQHF. The CDR3 bases are TGTGCCAGCAGTGTTCTTTTGGCAAGCAATCAGCCCCAGCATTTT.

The rearrangement uses TRBV6-1 and TRBJ1-2, with a weak D call TRBD1 (6 bases). The CDR3 runs to 13 residues. Deletions cut 7 bases from V and 4 bases from J, with 13 bases between. CDR1 and CDR2 (germline): MNHNS, SASEGT. CDR3 loop: CASIVGGSYGYTF. In DNA, the CDR3 is TGTGCCAGCATAGTAGGGGGTAGCTATGGCTACACCTTC.

The chain recombines TRBV6-2 or TRBV6-3 with TRBJ1-5, with D unresolved. The CDR3 runs to 16 residues. The V gene's germline CDR1 is MNHEY and CDR2 SVGEGT. Between the trimmed V and J ends, which lost 5 bases and 1 base, there was a span of 15 bases. The CDR3 region is CASSPFQSISNQPQHF. The CDR3 DNA follows: TGTGCCAGCAGTCCCTTCCAGTCAATAAGCAATCAGCCCCAGCATTTT.

V usage is TRBV20-1 and J usage is TRBJ2-1; 9 bases map to TRBD2. CDR1 DFQATT and CDR2 SNEGSKA come from the germline V gene (reference sequence). The V gene end was trimmed by 4 bases and the J gene end by 7 bases; junction bases not matched to a gene: 14. The CDR3 is 16 residues long. Here the CDR3 DNA reads TGCAGTGCTACTGATCCCAGGCGGGAGGGCAGAAATGAGCAGTTCTTC. This gives the protein CSATDPRREGRNEQFF.

The V gene is TRBV20-1, the J gene TRBJ1-2; 10 bases line up with TRBD1. Germline V gene data show CDR1 as DFQATT and CDR2 as SNEGSKA (reference sequence). The CDR3 is made up of 14 amino acids. V gave up 5 bases and J gave up 3 bases; unmatched junction bases: 6. The CDR3 here is CSASPGTGDYGYTF. CDR3 DNA: TGCAGTGCTTCTCCCGGGACAGGGGACTATGGCTACACCTTC.